This TCR beta chain was sequenced in a study of T cell clonality in common variable immunodeficiency. The study, taken as a whole, reports: Patient heterogeneity in the CVID cohort limited correlations between repertoire features and clinical complications. Compared with controls, CVID subjects had fewer shared TCRbeta clones. Common variable immunodeficiency TCR beta sequences reportedly had fewer deletions and N-nucleotide insertions.

Germline V gene sequence: CDR1 LNHDA, CDR2 SQIVND (reference sequence). Trimming removed 3 bases at V and 6 bases at J, with 14 bases between. The CDR3 is 14 amino acids. Regarding this clone: What it binds is unknown. The read halts 3 residues ahead of the CDR3 end, with the missing end drawn from the germline J gene.

For at least one year, all CVID subjects received replacement immunoglobulin. TCRdb keeps only in-frame clones here, not all; method: immunoSEQ multiplex PCR. The sample contains about 32,000 clones, none of them singletons. The rearrangement uses TRBV19 and TRBJ2-5, with TRBD1 as a possible D gene (5 bases). The receptor was isolated from a human donor with common variable immunodeficiency. What was sequenced was peripheral blood mononuclear cells. CDR3 loop: CASSIKQGVKTQYF. CDR3 DNA (partial): TGTGCCAGTAGTATTAAACAAGGGGTGAAGACC.